Listed below are T cell receptor beta chains from one sample, sequenced in a study of cytomegalovirus exposure and HLA in healthy donors. Sequencing used immunoSEQ multiplex PCR; TCRdb keeps in-frame clones, though not all of them. Of about 79,000 clones in the sample, 80% to 95% were seen once. Sample: PBMCs. The receptor source for this set is a woman younger than 45 in good health and CMV-seronegative. Both conserved end residues are part of each CDR3. The D gene is left open where the match is weak. Clone sizes are given selectively: once, few, many, or a class where the clone is expanded.

d_gene	v_gene	len	j_gene	abundance	CDR3nt	CDR3aa
TRBD1	TRBV27	18	TRBJ2-2	.	TGTGCCAGCAGTTTACTGGACAGGGGCCACGCGAACACCGGGGAGCTGTTTTTT	CASSLLDRGHANTGELFF
.	TRBV6-5	15	TRBJ2-7	.	TGTGCCAGCAGCCCCCTCACGCGGCTTTCGGACGAGCAGTACTTC	CASSPLTRLSDEQYF
.	TRBV30	13	TRBJ1-2	.	TGTGCCTGGAGTGTACCGGGGAAGGGTGGCTACACCTTC	CAWSVPGKGGYTF
.	TRBV16	16	TRBJ1-5	once	TGTGCCAGCAGCCAATCGGGCACACAGGGTAGAAAGCCCCAGCATTTT	CASSQSGTQGRKPQHF
.	TRBV29-1	12	TRBJ1-2	.	TGCAGCGTTGAAGATCGGGGTTATGGCTACACCTTC	CSVEDRGYGYTF
TRBD2	TRBV7-2	15	TRBJ2-1	.	TGTGCCAGCAGCCATTCAGCGGGAGGGGAAAATGAGCAGTTCTTC	CASSHSAGGENEQFF
.	TRBV6-1	15	TRBJ2-7	.	TGTGCCAGCTACGGCGAGGGGGGGTTCTCCTACGAGCAGTACTTC	CASYGEGGFSYEQYF
.	TRBV11-2	15	TRBJ1-2	.	TGTGCCAGCAGTTCCGGGCCAGTCCCGGGGTATGGCTACACCTTC	CASSSGPVPGYGYTF
.	TRBV28	13	TRBJ1-2	.	TGTGCCAGCACCTGGAGAGGGACTTATGGCTACACCTTC	CASTWRGTYGYTF
TRBD1	TRBV5-1	15	TRBJ1-1	.	TGCGCCAGCAGACCCCTTTACAGGGGTGAGACTGAAGCTTTCTTT	CASRPLYRGETEAFF
TRBD1	TRBV5-1	19	TRBJ2-3	.	TGCGCCAGCAGCTTGGCCGGCTCAAGACAGGGGCGAATTTCAGATACGCAGTATTTT	CASSLAGSRQGRISDTQYF
.	TRBV7-2	15	TRBJ2-3	.	TGTGCCAGCAGCGCGGGACAGACCCTAACAGATACGCAGTATTTT	CASSAGQTLTDTQYF
.	TRBV6-5	16	TRBJ2-7	.	TGTGCCAGCAGTTACGTACAGTACGGAGGTCCTATGAAGCAGTACTTC	CASSYVQYGGPMKQYF
TRBD2	TRBV9	16	TRBJ2-1	.	TGTGCCAGCAGCGGGGAGGGGACTAGCGGGAGAGGTGGGCAGTTCTTC	CASSGEGTSGRGGQFF
.	TRBV2	14	TRBJ2-7	.	TGTGCCAGCAGCTCAGGTTCGGTTCGCTTCGAGCAGTACTTC	CASSSGSVRFEQYF
TRBD1	TRBV19	13	TRBJ1-5	.	TGTGCCAGTAGTTACCAGGGGGATCAGCCCCAGCATTTT	CASSYQGDQPQHF
.	TRBV18	12	TRBJ1-1	.	TGTGCCAGCTCGGAGAGGAACACTGAAGCTTTCTTT	CASSERNTEAFF
.	TRBV19	15	TRBJ2-3	.	TGTGCCAGTAGCCACGACAGGTTGAGCACAGATACGCAGTATTTT	CASSHDRLSTDTQYF
TRBD1	TRBV9	16	TRBJ1-1	.	TGTGCCAGCAGCGTAAAAATAGGGACAGGGAACACTGAAGCTTTCTTT	CASSVKIGTGNTEAFF
TRBD2	TRBV7-2	17	TRBJ2-1	.	TGTGCCAGCAGCCCTCGGACTAGCCCTAGCTCCTACAATGAGCAGTTCTTC	CASSPRTSPSSYNEQFF
TRBD1	TRBV7-9	16	TRBJ1-1	.	TGTGCCAGCAGCACCCGGACAGGGAGGGTTGACACTGAAGCTTTCTTT	CASSTRTGRVDTEAFF
.	TRBV7-3	11	TRBJ2-4	.	TGTGCCAGCAGCTCGGGGAACATTCAGTACTTC	CASSSGNIQYF
.	TRBV5-4	16	TRBJ1-6	.	TGTGCCAGCAGCGAAGGACAGCCCGTAGGGGGTTCACCCCTCCACTTT	CASSEGQPVGGSPLHF
TRBD2	TRBV10-3	20	TRBJ2-3	.	TGTGCCATCAGTGAGCCGGGAGTACCCCTAGCGGGGGGGAGCACAGATACGCAGTATTTT	CAISEPGVPLAGGSTDTQYF
TRBD1	TRBV6-4	15	TRBJ1-5	.	TGTGCCAGCAGGGGACAGAGCAATAGCAATCAGCCCCAGCATTTT	CASRGQSNSNQPQHF
TRBD2	TRBV28	14	TRBJ2-1	.	TGTGCCAGCCTAGCGGGAACGATGCACAATGAGCAGTTCTTC	CASLAGTMHNEQFF
.	TRBV2	12	TRBJ1-2	.	TGTGCCAGCAGTGCAGTTAACTATGGCTACACCTTC	CASSAVNYGYTF
TRBD2	TRBV19	16	TRBJ2-7	.	TGTGCCAGTAGTATAGGGGCGCTAGCGGCTCCCTACGAGCAGTACTTC	CASSIGALAAPYEQYF
TRBD1	TRBV18	15	TRBJ2-7	.	TGTGCCAGCTCACCCCTGGATCGGACAGGGGGGGAGCAGTACTTC	CASSPLDRTGGEQYF
.	TRBV6-5	15	TRBJ1-4	.	TGTGCCAGCAGTCCCAGGAGGGTCGGCAATGAAAAACTGTTTTTT	CASSPRRVGNEKLFF
.	TRBV5-1	17	TRBJ1-2	.	TGCGCCAGCAGCCCGAGGGTGTTGGGTTTACTCGACTATGGCTACACCTTC	CASSPRVLGLLDYGYTF
.	TRBV7-9	14	TRBJ1-1	.	TGTGCCAGCAGCTTGTCTATCGGGTCCTCTGAAGCTTTCTTT	CASSLSIGSSEAFF
.	TRBV7-2	13	TRBJ2-1	.	TGTGCCAGCAGCGTCAGGGGTGGTAATGAGCAGTTCTTC	CASSVRGGNEQFF
TRBD1	TRBV27	15	TRBJ1-4	.	TGTGCCAGCATCAAATTAGGGGGCCCTAATGAAAAACTGTTTTTT	CASIKLGGPNEKLFF
.	TRBV4-3	15	TRBJ2-7	.	TGCGCCAGCAGCCAAGACCGAACATTATCCTACGAGCAGTACTTC	CASSQDRTLSYEQYF
TRBD1	TRBV27	16	TRBJ2-3	.	TGTGCCAGCAGTTTACTTTCCGGACAGGGGAACTCAGTCGGGTATTTT	CASSLLSGQGNSVGYF
TRBD1	TRBV19	15	TRBJ2-7	.	TGTGCCAGTAGTACCCTTCCCGGGACAGGGTACGAGCAGTACTTC	CASSTLPGTGYEQYF
TRBD1	TRBV6-6	14	TRBJ1-6	few	TGTGCCAGCAGTCCGACAGGGGTTAATTCACCCCTCCACTTT	CASSPTGVNSPLHF
TRBD2	TRBV30	13	TRBJ2-7	.	TGTGCCTGGAGTCCGGGGACTAGCTACGAGCAGTACTTC	CAWSPGTSYEQYF
.	TRBV28	15	TRBJ1-4	.	TGTGCCAGCAGTCCGCCAGGGCGGGGGGGTGAAAAACTGTTTTTT	CASSPPGRGGEKLFF
.	TRBV19	13	TRBJ1-1	.	TGTGCCAGTAGCCCTACAGGGAACACTGAAGCTTTCTTT	CASSPTGNTEAFF
.	TRBV19	14	TRBJ1-1	.	TGTGCCAGTAGTATCGGGGAGGGGAACACTGAAGCTTTCTTT	CASSIGEGNTEAFF
.	TRBV4-1	13	TRBJ1-1	.	TGCGCCAGCAGCCGAACACAGAACACTGAAGCTTTCTTT	CASSRTQNTEAFF
.	TRBV7-2	15	TRBJ2-3	.	TGTGCCAGCAGCTTGAGGCGGGGGCTCACAGATACGCAGTATTTT	CASSLRRGLTDTQYF
.	TRBV6-5	15	TRBJ1-4	.	TGTGCCAGCAGTTACTCCCACAGGATCGGGGAAAAACTGTTTTTT	CASSYSHRIGEKLFF
.	TRBV5-1	18	TRBJ2-2	.	TGCGCCAGCAGCCCCGGTACTACCTCCGGCCGGTACACCGGGGAGCTGTTTTTT	CASSPGTTSGRYTGELFF
.	TRBV6-5	15	TRBJ1-1	.	TGTGCCAGCACTCCAATGGCCGGAGGGGCTGGTGAAGCTTTCTTT	CASTPMAGGAGEAFF
TRBD1	TRBV6-6	14	TRBJ2-5	.	TGTGCCAGCAGGAGGGACAGGGGGGGAGAGACCCAGTACTTC	CASRRDRGGETQYF
.	TRBV25-1	14	TRBJ2-5	.	TGTGCCAGCAGTGAATACGGAGGGAGAGGGACCCAGTACTTC	CASSEYGGRGTQYF
.	TRBV7-9	12	TRBJ1-1	.	TGTGCCAGCACCCCGTGGCACACTGAAGCTTTCTTT	CASTPWHTEAFF
.	TRBV27	15	TRBJ2-1	.	TGTGCCAGCAGTAAGGGAGGTGGTGCCTACAATGAGCAGTTCTTC	CASSKGGGAYNEQFF
TRBD1	TRBV2	15	TRBJ2-3	.	TGTGCCAGCAGTAGAGGACAGGGGGCCGCAGATACGCAGTATTTT	CASSRGQGAADTQYF
TRBD2	TRBV25-1	14	TRBJ2-5	.	TGTGCCAGCAGTGGAATAGGGCGGGGGGAGACCCAGTACTTC	CASSGIGRGETQYF
.	TRBV14	13	TRBJ1-2	.	TGTGCCAGCAGCCAAGTACCTGGCCGCGGCTACACCTTC	CASSQVPGRGYTF
.	TRBV10-3	15	TRBJ1-5	.	TGTGCCATCAGTGAGTCGGGAGGGGCAGGTCAGCCCCAGCATTTT	CAISESGGAGQPQHF
.	TRBV19	15	TRBJ1-5	.	TGTGCCAGTAGTATAATGGACAGACAAAATCAGCCCCAGCATTTT	CASSIMDRQNQPQHF
.	TRBV7-9	17	TRBJ2-4	.	TGTGCCAGCAGCTTTAGGATCGGGGGAAAAGGCAAAAACATTCAGTACTTC	CASSFRIGGKGKNIQYF
TRBD1	TRBV5-1	14	TRBJ1-1	.	TGCGCCAGCAGCGCCGGGACAGGGGACACTGAAGCTTTCTTT	CASSAGTGDTEAFF
TRBD1	TRBV7-9	14	TRBJ2-7	.	TGTGCCAGCAGCCTACGGACAGGCTCCTACGAGCAGTACTTC	CASSLRTGSYEQYF